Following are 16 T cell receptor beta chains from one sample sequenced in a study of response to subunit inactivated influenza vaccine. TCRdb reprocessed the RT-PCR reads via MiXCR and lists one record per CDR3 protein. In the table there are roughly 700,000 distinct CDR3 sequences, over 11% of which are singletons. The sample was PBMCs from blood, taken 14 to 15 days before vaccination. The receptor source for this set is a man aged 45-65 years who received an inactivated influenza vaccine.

The CDR3 nucleotides are TGTGCCACCAGTGACGGCGGACAGGGGACAGATACGCAGTATTTT. This gives the protein CATSDGGQGTDTQYF. The chain employs TRBV24-1 and TRBJ2-3; 9 bases are a match to TRBD1. The CDR3 consists of 15 residues. Germline V gene data show CDR1 as KGHDR and CDR2 as SFDVKD. The trim removed 4 bases at V and 3 bases at J, leaving 4 bases unmatched.

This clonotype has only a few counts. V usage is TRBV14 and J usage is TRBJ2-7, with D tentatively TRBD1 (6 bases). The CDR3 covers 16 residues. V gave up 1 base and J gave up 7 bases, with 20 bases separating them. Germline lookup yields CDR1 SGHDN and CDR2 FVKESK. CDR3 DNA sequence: TGTGCCAGCAGCCAAGGTCTACAGGGCCTGTCCGGGGAGCAGTACTTC. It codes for CASSQGLQGLSGEQYF.

CDR3 DNA sequence: TGCGCCAGCAGCTTGAGACAGTACTACAATGAGCAGTTCTTC. Encoded protein: CASSLRQYYNEQFF. The chain employs TRBV5-1 and TRBJ2-1; the D gene is possibly TRBD1 (5 bases). Germline CDR1 and CDR2: SGHRS and YFSETQ. This CDR3 has 14 residues. The V end lost 1 base, the J end lost 3 bases, and 8 bases lay between the germline ends.

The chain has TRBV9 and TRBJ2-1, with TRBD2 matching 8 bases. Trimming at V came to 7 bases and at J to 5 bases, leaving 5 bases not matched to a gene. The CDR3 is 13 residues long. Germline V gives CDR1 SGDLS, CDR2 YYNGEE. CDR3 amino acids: CASRGGGNNEQFF. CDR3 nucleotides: TGTGCCAGCCGGGGGGGCGGAAACAATGAGCAGTTCTTC.

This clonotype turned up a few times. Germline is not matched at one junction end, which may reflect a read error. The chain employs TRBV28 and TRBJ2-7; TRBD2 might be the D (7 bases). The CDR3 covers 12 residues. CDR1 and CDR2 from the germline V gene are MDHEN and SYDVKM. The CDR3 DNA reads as TGTGCCAGCCGCCGGGGGGCAGGCCACGGAGTTTTC. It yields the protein CASRRGAGHGVF.

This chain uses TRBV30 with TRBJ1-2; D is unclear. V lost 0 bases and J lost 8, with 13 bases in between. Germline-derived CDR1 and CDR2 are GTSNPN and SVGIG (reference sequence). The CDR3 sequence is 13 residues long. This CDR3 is CAWSVNGNAGYTF. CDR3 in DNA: TGTGCCTGGAGTGTAAACGGGAACGCAGGCTACACCTTC.

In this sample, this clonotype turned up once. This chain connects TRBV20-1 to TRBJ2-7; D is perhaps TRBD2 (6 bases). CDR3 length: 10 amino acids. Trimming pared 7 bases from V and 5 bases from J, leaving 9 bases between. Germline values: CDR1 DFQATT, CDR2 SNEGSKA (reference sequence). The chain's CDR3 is CSVAENEQYF. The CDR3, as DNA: TGCAGTGTAGCGGAGAACGAGCAGTACTTC.

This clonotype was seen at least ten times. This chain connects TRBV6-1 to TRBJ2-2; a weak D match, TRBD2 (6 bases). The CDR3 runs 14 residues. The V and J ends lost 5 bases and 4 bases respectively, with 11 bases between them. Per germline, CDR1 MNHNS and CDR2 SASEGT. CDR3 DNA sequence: TGTGCCAGCAGTCCCCAGGGAGGCACCGGGGAGCTGTTTTTT. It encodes CASSPQGGTGELFF.

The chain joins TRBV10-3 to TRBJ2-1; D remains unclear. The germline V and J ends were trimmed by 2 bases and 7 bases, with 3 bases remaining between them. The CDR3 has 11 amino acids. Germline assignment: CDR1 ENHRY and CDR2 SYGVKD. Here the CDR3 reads CAISEQNEQFF. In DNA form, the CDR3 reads TGTGCCATCAGTGAGCAAAATGAGCAGTTCTTC.

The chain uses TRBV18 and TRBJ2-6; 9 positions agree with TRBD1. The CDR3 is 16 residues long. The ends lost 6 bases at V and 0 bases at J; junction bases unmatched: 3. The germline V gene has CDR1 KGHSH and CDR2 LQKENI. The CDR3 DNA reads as TGTGCCAGCTCGCCGGGACAGGGCTCTGGGGCCAACGTCCTGACTTTC. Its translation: CASSPGQGSGANVLTF.

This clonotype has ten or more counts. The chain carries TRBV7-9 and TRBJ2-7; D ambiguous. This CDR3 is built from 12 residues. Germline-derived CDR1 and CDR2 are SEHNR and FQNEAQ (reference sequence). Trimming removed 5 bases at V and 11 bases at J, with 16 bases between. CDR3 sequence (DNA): TGTGCCAGCAGCGCGGACGCAGAAATCGAGTACTTC. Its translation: CASSADAEIEYF.

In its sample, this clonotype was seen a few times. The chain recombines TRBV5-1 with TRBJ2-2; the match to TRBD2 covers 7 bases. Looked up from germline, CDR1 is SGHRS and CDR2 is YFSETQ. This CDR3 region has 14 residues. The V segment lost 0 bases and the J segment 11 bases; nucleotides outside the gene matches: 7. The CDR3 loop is CASSLGLADRELFF. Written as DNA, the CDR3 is TGCGCCAGCAGCTTGGGGCTAGCGGACCGAGAGCTGTTTTTT.

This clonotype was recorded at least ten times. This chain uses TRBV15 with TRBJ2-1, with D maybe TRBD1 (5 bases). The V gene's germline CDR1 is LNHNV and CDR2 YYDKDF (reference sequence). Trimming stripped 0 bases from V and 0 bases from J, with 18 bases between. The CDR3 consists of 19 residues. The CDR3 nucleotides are TGTGCCACCAGCAGAGATGTGGGTTTGGGGCAGAGCTCCTACAATGAGCAGTTCTTC. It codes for CATSRDVGLGQSSYNEQFF.

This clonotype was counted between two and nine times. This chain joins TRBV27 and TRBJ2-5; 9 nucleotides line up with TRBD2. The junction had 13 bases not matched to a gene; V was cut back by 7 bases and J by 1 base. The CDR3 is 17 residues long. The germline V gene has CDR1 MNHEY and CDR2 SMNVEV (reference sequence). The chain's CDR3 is CASKLEIAGALQETQYF. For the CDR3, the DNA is TGTGCCAGCAAGCTGGAGATAGCGGGGGCCCTCCAAGAGACCCAGTACTTC.

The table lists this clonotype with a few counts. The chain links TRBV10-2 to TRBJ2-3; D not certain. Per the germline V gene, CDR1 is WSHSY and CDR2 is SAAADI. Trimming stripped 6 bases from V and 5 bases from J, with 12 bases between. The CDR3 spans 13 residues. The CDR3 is CASRDLGGDTQYF. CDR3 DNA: TGCGCCAGCAGAGATTTGGGTGGAGATACGCAGTATTTT.

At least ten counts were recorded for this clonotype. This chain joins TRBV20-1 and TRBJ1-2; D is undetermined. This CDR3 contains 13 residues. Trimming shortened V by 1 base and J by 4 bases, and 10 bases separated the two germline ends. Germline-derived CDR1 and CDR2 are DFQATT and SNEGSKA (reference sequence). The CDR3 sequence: CSARGGGPYGYTF. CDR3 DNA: TGCAGTGCTAGAGGTGGAGGCCCCTATGGCTACACCTTC.